This section outlines one T cell receptor beta chain sequence together with its context. Its antigen is as yet unknown. The V segment lost 0 bases and the J segment 2 bases; nucleotides outside the gene matches: 10. The CDR3 length is 17 residues. This specimen belongs to a study of cytomegalovirus exposure and HLA in healthy donors. Notes on the study in general: CMV serostatus was the only immune exposure information that was available.

Both 60 Vbeta primers and 13 Jbeta primers went into the PCR. Sequenced by immunoSEQ multiplex PCR; TCRdb stores in-frame clones only, minus some. Of 150,000 to 200,000 clones in the sample, 12% were seen once. The rearrangement uses TRBV5-3 and TRBJ2-7, with 8 bases lining up with TRBD2. TRBV5-3 is assigned to the ORF class and has an uncertain function. The sequence was collected from a man aged 50 or older in good health and CMV-seropositive. The material sequenced was PBMCs. The CDR3 region has the DNA TGTGCCAGAAGCTTGGGTAGGGGCGGGGGGTCCACCTACGAGCAGTACTTC. Encoded protein: CARSLGRGGGSTYEQYF.